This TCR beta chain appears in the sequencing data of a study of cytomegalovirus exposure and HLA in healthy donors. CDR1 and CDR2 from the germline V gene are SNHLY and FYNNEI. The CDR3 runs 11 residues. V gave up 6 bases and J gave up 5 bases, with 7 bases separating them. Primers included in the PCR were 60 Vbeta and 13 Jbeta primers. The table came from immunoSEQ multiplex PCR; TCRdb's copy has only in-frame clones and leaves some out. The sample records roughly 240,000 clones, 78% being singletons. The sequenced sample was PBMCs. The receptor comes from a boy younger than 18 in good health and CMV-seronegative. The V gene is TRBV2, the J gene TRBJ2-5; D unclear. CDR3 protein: CASSQWETQYF. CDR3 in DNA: TGTGCCAGCAGCCAGTGGGAGACCCAGTACTTC. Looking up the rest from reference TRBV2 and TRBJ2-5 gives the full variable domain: EPEVTQTPSHQVTQMGQEVILRCVPISNHLYFYWYRQILGQKVEFLVSFYNNEISEKSEIFDDQFSVERPDGSNFTLKIRSTKLEDSAMYFCASSQWETQYFGPGTRLLVL.